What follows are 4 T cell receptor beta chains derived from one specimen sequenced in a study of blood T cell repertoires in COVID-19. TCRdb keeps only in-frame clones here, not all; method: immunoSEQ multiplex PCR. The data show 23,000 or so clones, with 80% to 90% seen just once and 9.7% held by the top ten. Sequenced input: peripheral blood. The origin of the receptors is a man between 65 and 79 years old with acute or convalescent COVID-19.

DNA of the CDR3: TGTGCCAGCAGTCTACAGGGCTACCCAGATACGCAGTATTTT. Its protein product is CASSLQGYPDTQYF. The chain carries TRBV2 and TRBJ2-3, with a weak D call TRBD1 (6 bases). Trimming took 5 bases from V and 4 from J, leaving 13 bases between them. Per germline, CDR1 SNHLY and CDR2 FYNNEI. There are 14 residues in the CDR3.

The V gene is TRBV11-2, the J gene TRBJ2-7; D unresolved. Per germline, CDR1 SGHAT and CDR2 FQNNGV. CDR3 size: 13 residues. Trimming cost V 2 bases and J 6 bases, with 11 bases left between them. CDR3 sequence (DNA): TGTGCCAGCAGCTTAATCGTTCTTTCCGAGCAGTACTTC. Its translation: CASSLIVLSEQYF.

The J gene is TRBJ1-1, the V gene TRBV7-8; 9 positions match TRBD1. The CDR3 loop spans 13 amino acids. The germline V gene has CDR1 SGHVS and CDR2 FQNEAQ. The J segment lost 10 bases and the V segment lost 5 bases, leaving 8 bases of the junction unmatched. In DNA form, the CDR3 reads TGTGCCAGCAGCAAAGACAGGGGGTTGGGAGCTTTCTTT. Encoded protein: CASSKDRGLGAFF.

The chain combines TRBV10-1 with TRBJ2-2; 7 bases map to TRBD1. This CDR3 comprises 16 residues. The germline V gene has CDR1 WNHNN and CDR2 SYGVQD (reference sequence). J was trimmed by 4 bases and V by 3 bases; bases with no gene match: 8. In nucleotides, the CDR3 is TGCGCCAGCAGTGACTTAATGGGACAGACCACCGGGGAGCTGTTTTTT. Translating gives CASSDLMGQTTGELFF.